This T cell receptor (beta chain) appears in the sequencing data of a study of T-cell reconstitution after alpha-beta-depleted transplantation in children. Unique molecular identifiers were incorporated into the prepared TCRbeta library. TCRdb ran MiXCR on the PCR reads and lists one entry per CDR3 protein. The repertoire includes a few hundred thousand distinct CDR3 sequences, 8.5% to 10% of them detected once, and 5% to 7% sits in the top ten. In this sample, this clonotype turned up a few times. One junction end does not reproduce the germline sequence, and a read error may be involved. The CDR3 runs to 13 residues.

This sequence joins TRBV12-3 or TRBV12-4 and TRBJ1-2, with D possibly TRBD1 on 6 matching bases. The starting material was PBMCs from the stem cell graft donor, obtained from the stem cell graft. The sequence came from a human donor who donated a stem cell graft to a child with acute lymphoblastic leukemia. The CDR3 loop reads CASSSGTHIRASF. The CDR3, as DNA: TGTGCCAGCAGTTCCGGGACACACATCCGGGCTAGCTTC.